These 25 T cell receptor beta chains came from one sample sequenced in a study of CD8+CD57+ T cells in acquired aplastic anemia. Genomic DNA provided the template from which TCR beta VDJ and CDR3 profiles were obtained. From the reads, TCRdb called clonotypes with MiXCR, one entry per CDR3 protein. Among tens of thousands of distinct CDR3 sequences listed, roughly 70% were seen once. Flow cytometry had shown expanded CD8+CD57+ cells in the patients chosen for sequencing. Sequenced: sorted CD4+, CD8+, or CD8+CD57+ T cells (not recorded which) from PBMCs. The receptor set was obtained from a human donor with aplastic anemia.

This clonotype was detected many times. CDR3 residues: CAISVRDKYQETQYF. The DNA of the CDR3 is TGTGCCATCAGTGTCCGGGACAAATACCAAGAGACCCAGTACTTC. This chain connects TRBV10-3 to TRBJ2-5, with D possibly being TRBD1 (6 bases). With 4 bases removed from V and 0 bases from J, the gap between germline ends came to 12 bases. From germline, CDR1 is ENHRY and CDR2 SYGVKD. This CDR3 region has 15 residues.

The rearrangement joins TRBV7-9 to TRBJ2-2; D is ambiguous. The CDR3 consists of 15 residues. Deletions cut 6 bases from V and 7 bases from J, with 18 bases between. Germline assignment: CDR1 SEHNR and CDR2 FQNEAQ (reference sequence). CDR3 sequence: CASRPGPDNLGELFF. In DNA, the CDR3 is TGTGCCAGCAGACCCGGGCCTGACAACCTCGGGGAGCTGTTTTTT.

This chain joins TRBV19 and TRBJ1-2, with D perhaps TRBD1 (6 bases). V lost 7 bases and J 2 bases, leaving 14 bases between the germline ends. This CDR3 spans 14 amino acids. Germline CDR1 and CDR2: LNHDA and SQIVND (reference sequence). CDR3: CASNPQGSNYGYTF. The CDR3 bases are TGTGCCAGTAACCCCCAGGGGTCAAACTATGGCTACACCTTC.

This clonotype was observed many times. V and J are TRBV5-6 and TRBJ2-7; tentatively, D is TRBD2 (7 bases). V was cut by 0 bases and J by 2 bases, with 12 bases left in between. CDR1 is SGHDT and CDR2 is YYEEEE in the germline V gene. CDR3 length: 15 amino acids. In DNA, the CDR3 is TGTGCCAGCAGCTTGGCCGGGGGGCAAACCTACGAGCAGTACTTC. Translation: CASSLAGGQTYEQYF. Based on the CDR3 plus reference TRBV5-6 and TRBJ2-7, the full variable domain is DAGVTQSPTHLIKTRGQQVTLRCSPKSGHDTVSWYQQALGQGPQFIFQYYEEEERQRGNFPDRFSGHQFPNYSSELNVNALLLGDSALYLCASSLAGGQTYEQYFGPGTRLTVT.

Comment on this clonotype: The junction shows a germline mismatch at one end, possibly a read error. This sequence joins TRBV10-3 and TRBJ2-1; the match to TRBD2 covers 12 bases. CDR1 is ENHRY and CDR2 is SYGVKD in the germline V gene. There are 16 residues in the CDR3. CDR3 residues: CASSYRLAGDDNEQFF. The CDR3 bases are TGTGCCAGCAGTTACCGACTAGCGGGGGACGACAATGAGCAGTTCTTC.

The genes are TRBV4-2 and TRBJ1-2; TRBD1 agrees at 9 bases. There are 14 residues in the CDR3. Per the germline V gene, CDR1 is LGHNA and CDR2 is YNFKEQ. V trimming: 6 bases; J trimming: 5 bases; junction bases outside the gene matches: 7. In DNA, the CDR3 is TGTGCCAGCAGTGAACAGGGACAGGGTTATGGCTACACCTTC. Amino acids: CASSEQGQGYGYTF.

The chain links TRBV20-1 to TRBJ1-2; D might be TRBD1 (5 bases). V was clipped by 0 bases and J by 4 bases, with 15 bases between them. Germline V gene data show CDR1 as DFQATT and CDR2 as SNEGSKA (reference sequence). The CDR3 runs 15 residues. The CDR3 DNA sequence: TGCAGTGCTAGAGATGAGGGGACGGGACCCTATGGCTACACCTTC. Its translation is CSARDEGTGPYGYTF.

This clonotype appeared a few times. This sequence joins TRBV24-1 and TRBJ1-2; D not resolved. The CDR3 has 15 residues. Per the germline V gene, CDR1 is KGHDR and CDR2 is SFDVKD. The germline V and J ends were trimmed by 3 bases and 0 bases, with 10 bases remaining between them. The CDR3 bases are TGTGCCACCAGTGATGGTCCCAGTACTAACTATGGCTACACCTTC. Translation: CATSDGPSTNYGYTF.

The chain is built from TRBV9 and TRBJ1-5, with TRBD1 matching 10 bases. The CDR3 totals 14 residues. The V segment lost 4 bases and the J segment 6 bases; nucleotides outside the gene matches: 4. CDR1 is SGDLS and CDR2 is YYNGEE in the germline V gene. CDR3 in DNA: TGTGCCAGCAGCCAGGGGACAGGGGTTCAGCCCCAGCATTTT. It is translated as CASSQGTGVQPQHF.

The chain carries TRBV11-2 and TRBJ2-7; TRBD2 aligns across 15 bases. V was clipped by 4 bases and J by 2 bases; unmatched bases: 6. Per germline, CDR1 SGHAT and CDR2 FQNNGV. CDR3 length: 17 amino acids. This CDR3 is CASSSLRTSGRAYEQYF. In nucleotides, the CDR3 is TGTGCCAGCAGCTCGCTCCGGACTAGCGGGAGGGCCTACGAGCAGTACTTC.

The CDR3 sequence: CASSLARNTEAFF. Here the CDR3 DNA reads TGTGCCAGCAGCTTAGCCCGGAACACTGAAGCTTTCTTT. This chain links TRBV7-2 with TRBJ1-1; D unclear. V shed 0 bases and J shed 1 base, with 3 bases lying between them. The germline V gene encodes CDR1 SGHTA and CDR2 FQGNSA. The CDR3 contains 13 residues.

The chain uses TRBV6-4 and TRBJ2-5; 9 bases fit TRBD1. The CDR3 sequence is 15 residues long. J was trimmed by 4 bases and V by 5 bases; bases with no gene match: 8. Germline V CDR1 and CDR2: MRHNA, SNTAGT. CDR3 sequence reads: CASSPGQGVVETQYF. In nucleotides, the CDR3 is TGTGCCAGCAGTCCGGGACAGGGAGTTGTAGAGACCCAGTACTTC.

The chain is built from TRBV7-3 and TRBJ2-7; perhaps D is TRBD1 or TRBD2 (5 bases each). V was clipped by 0 bases and J by 4 bases, with 7 bases between them. The germline V gene encodes CDR1 SGHTA and CDR2 FQGTGA. This CDR3 has 13 residues. The CDR3 coding sequence is TGTGCCAGCAGCTTAACTGAGGGGTACGAGCAGTACTTC. Translating gives CASSLTEGYEQYF.

The genes are TRBV25-1 and TRBJ1-3; 12 nucleotides agree with TRBD1. The V and J ends lost 9 bases and 9 bases, in that order; junction bases with no gene match: 3. CDR1 is MGHDK and CDR2 is SYGVNS in the germline V gene. This CDR3 spans 12 amino acids. The CDR3 DNA follows: TGTGCCAGTACGGGACAGGGGGCCACCATATATTTT. Its translation is CASTGQGATIYF.

The V and J genes are TRBV19 and TRBJ2-1; 9 bases are a match to TRBD2. V lost 5 bases and J lost 11; bases outside the gene matches: 7. Germline CDR1 is LNHDA and CDR2 is SQIVND (reference sequence). The CDR3 is made up of 13 amino acids. The DNA for the CDR3 is TGTGCCAGTAGTGGTTTAGCGGGAGTCCAGCAGTTCTTC. Residues: CASSGLAGVQQFF. The full variable domain, rest sourced from reference TRBV19 and TRBJ2-1, is DGGITQSPKYLFRKEGQNVTLSCEQNLNHDAMYWYRQDPGQGLRLIYYSQIVNDFQKGDIAEGYSVSREKKESFPLTVTSAQKNPTAFYLCASSGLAGVQQFFGPGTRLTVL.

The CDR3: CASSVEGSPWGSNTEAFF. CDR3 nucleotides: TGTGCCAGCAGCGTAGAAGGCAGCCCGTGGGGTTCGAACACTGAAGCTTTCTTT. The chain couples TRBV9 to TRBJ1-1; no firm D call. Per germline, CDR1 SGDLS and CDR2 YYNGEE. The V end was cut by 0 bases, the J end by 1 base, with 19 bases between. The CDR3 is made up of 18 amino acids. The full variable domain, in which reference TRBV9 and TRBJ1-1 provide the parts outside the CDR3, is DSGVTQTPKHLITATGQRVTLRCSPRSGDLSVYWYQQSLDQGLQFLIQYYNGEERAKGNILERFSAQQFPDLHSELNLSSLELGDSALYFCASSVEGSPWGSNTEAFFGQGTRLTVV.

This clonotype has a count of ten or more. The chain joins TRBV7-9 to TRBJ1-2; TRBD1 aligns across 10 bases. The CDR3 has 15 amino acids. Germline V gives CDR1 SEHNR, CDR2 FQNEAQ (reference sequence). After removal of 4 bases from V and 2 bases from J, the junction contained 4 bases not matched to a gene. The DNA for the CDR3 is TGTGCCAGCAGCTCCACGGGACAGGGGAACTATGGCTACACCTTC. Its protein is CASSSTGQGNYGYTF.

Concerning this clonotype itself: A single base separates this from a much larger clone, so it may be a read error. V is TRBV5-8 and J is TRBJ1-1; D is perhaps TRBD1 (6 bases). Germline lookup yields CDR1 SGHTS and CDR2 YDEGEE. The length of the CDR3 is 12 residues. The CDR3 nucleotides are TGTGCCAGCAAGCTCGGGGGCACTGAAGCTTCCTTT. Its translation: CASKLGGTEASF.

The chain combines TRBV19 with TRBJ1-2; TRBD1 matches 9 bases. The CDR3 runs 15 residues. V was pared by 6 bases and J by 3 bases, with 8 bases of the junction left unmatched. Germline V gene data show CDR1 as LNHDA and CDR2 as SQIVND (reference sequence). CDR3 nucleotide sequence: TGTGCCAGTAGGAGGACAGGGGTAGTGGACTATGGCTACACCTTC. As protein: CASRRTGVVDYGYTF.

The J gene is TRBJ1-1, the V gene TRBV6-1; D call uncertain. V lost 5 bases and J lost 1, with 8 bases in between. The CDR3 has 13 amino acids. CDR1 is MNHNS, CDR2 SASEGT, per germline. This chain's CDR3 is CASSLSPNTEAFF. The CDR3, as DNA: TGTGCCAGCAGTCTAAGCCCGAACACTGAAGCTTTCTTT.

This chain joins TRBV24-1 and TRBJ1-5; D is unclear. Trimming took 11 bases from V and 4 from J, leaving 17 bases between them. This CDR3 is built from 14 residues. Germline loops: CDR1 KGHDR, CDR2 SFDVKD. In DNA form, the CDR3 reads TGTGCCAGCAGCCACGGACGGCAGAATCAGCCCCAGCATTTT. It specifies CASSHGRQNQPQHF.

The V and J genes are TRBV7-9 and TRBJ1-1, with D unclear. Germline assignment: CDR1 SEHNR and CDR2 FQNEAQ (reference sequence). Trimming shortened V by 3 bases and J by 5 bases, and 13 bases separated the two germline ends. There are 14 residues in the CDR3. The CDR3 here is CASSLYADGTEAFF. DNA for the CDR3: TGTGCCAGCAGCTTGTACGCCGACGGGACTGAAGCTTTCTTT.

The chain uses TRBV30 and TRBJ1-1; D perhaps matches TRBD1 (5 bases). CDR1 and CDR2 from the germline V gene are GTSNPN and SVGIG (reference sequence). CDR3 length: 11 residues. The DNA for the CDR3 is TGTGCAAGGGGAGAGAGCACTGAAGCTTTCTTT. Translation: CARGESTEAFF.

This clonotype has just a few counts. The chain joins TRBV20-1 to TRBJ2-3; 7 bases agree with TRBD2. This CDR3 has 14 residues. J gave up 3 bases and V 4 bases, and 7 bases lay outside the gene matches. CDR1 DFQATT and CDR2 SNEGSKA come from the germline V gene (reference sequence). The CDR3: CSAIRLAGTDTQYF. Here the CDR3 DNA reads TGCAGTGCTATTAGACTAGCCGGGACAGATACGCAGTATTTT.

The gene calls are TRBV19 and TRBJ2-7; TRBD1 matches 7 bases. Per the germline V gene, CDR1 is LNHDA and CDR2 is SQIVND (reference sequence). V was pared by 3 bases and J by 6 bases, with 5 bases of the junction left unmatched. The CDR3 is 13 residues long. The CDR3 DNA is TGTGCCAGTAGTATGGGCAGGGGGTTCGAGCAGTACTTC. The encoded protein is CASSMGRGFEQYF. The full variable domain, completed using reference TRBV19 and TRBJ2-7, is DGGITQSPKYLFRKEGQNVTLSCEQNLNHDAMYWYRQDPGQGLRLIYYSQIVNDFQKGDIAEGYSVSREKKESFPLTVTSAQKNPTAFYLCASSMGRGFEQYFGPGTRLTVT.